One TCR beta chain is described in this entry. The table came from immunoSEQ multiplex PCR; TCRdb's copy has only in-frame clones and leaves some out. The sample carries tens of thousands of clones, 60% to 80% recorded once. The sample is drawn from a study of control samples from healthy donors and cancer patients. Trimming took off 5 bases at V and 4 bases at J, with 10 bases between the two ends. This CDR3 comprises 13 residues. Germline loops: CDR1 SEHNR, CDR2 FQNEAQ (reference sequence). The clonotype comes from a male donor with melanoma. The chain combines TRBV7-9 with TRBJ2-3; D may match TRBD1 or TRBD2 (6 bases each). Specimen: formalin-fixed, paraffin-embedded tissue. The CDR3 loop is CASSLGGSDTQYF. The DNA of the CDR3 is TGTGCCAGCAGCCTAGGGGGGTCAGATACGCAGTATTTT.